This T cell receptor (beta chain) emerged from a study of T-cell memory formation after mild COVID-19. TCRdb re-called the 5' RACE reads with MiXCR, one entry per CDR3 protein. The sample lists 150,000 to 200,000 distinct CDR3 sequences; around a fifth were seen once. For this clonotype: The antigen remains unidentified.

General study points: Among clones peaking at day 37 in the second wave, SARS-CoV-2 specificity remained unconfirmed. Shrinking CD4+ clones resided mostly in CM and EM, and CD8+ ones in EMRA.

CDR1 and CDR2 (germline): SGDLS, YYNGEE. This CDR3 contains 12 residues. V lost 7 bases and J lost 4, with 9 bases in between. The clonotype originates from an adult woman who had mild COVID-19 (a few samples of this study predate the infection). Cell type and time point are not known. V usage is TRBV9 and J usage is TRBJ1-5; possibly TRBD1 for D (5 bases). Sequenced input: PBMCs or a T cell subset sorted from them (not recorded which). The DNA for the CDR3 is TGTGCCAGCGGGGGGGGAAATCAGCCCCAGCATTTT. Translated: CASGGGNQPQHF. Full variable domain (rest looked up from reference TRBV9 and TRBJ1-5): DSGVTQTPKHLITATGQRVTLRCSPRSGDLSVYWYQQSLDQGLQFLIQYYNGEERAKGNILERFSAQQFPDLHSELNLSSLELGDSALYFCASGGGNQPQHFGDGTRLSIL.